Presented here are 15 T cell receptor beta chains from one specimen sequenced in a study of PD-1 blockade in mismatch repair-deficient tumors. Data came from immunoSEQ multiplex PCR; TCRdb stores just in-frame clones and leaves some out. The repertoire holds roughly 50,000 clones, with 78% as singletons. Source: peripheral blood, taken 4 weeks after starting pembrolizumab. The source is an adult with mismatch repair-deficient cancer.

This clone was seen only a few times. V gene TRBV5-6 combines with J gene TRBJ1-1; 8 positions match TRBD1. V was pared by 2 bases and J by 4 bases, with 1 base of the junction left unmatched. The CDR3 extends over 13 amino acids. From germline, CDR1 is SGHDT and CDR2 YYEEEE. The CDR3 nucleotides read TGTGCCAGCAGCTTTACAGGGGGCACTGAAGCTTTCTTT. Translated: CASSFTGGTEAFF.

In this sample, this clone turned up a few times. The rearrangement uses TRBV19 and TRBJ1-5; D uncertain. CDR3 length equals 14 residues. Germline V gene data show CDR1 as LNHDA and CDR2 as SQIVND (reference sequence). Trimming took 5 bases from V and 0 from J, leaving 8 bases between them. The CDR3 DNA sequence: TGTGCCAGTAGTCCACAGATTAGCAATCAGCCCCAGCATTTT. Translation gives CASSPQISNQPQHF. The variable domain in full, completed from reference TRBV19 and TRBJ1-5, reads DGGITQSPKYLFRKEGQNVTLSCEQNLNHDAMYWYRQDPGQGLRLIYYSQIVNDFQKGDIAEGYSVSREKKESFPLTVTSAQKNPTAFYLCASSPQISNQPQHFGDGTRLSIL.

This chain links TRBV7-2 with TRBJ2-1; 10 bases fit TRBD2. Germline CDR1 reads SGHTA; CDR2 reads FQGNSA. Unmatched junction bases numbered 9, after V lost 5 bases and J lost 5 bases. The CDR3 runs to 16 residues. The chain's CDR3 is CASSTVGLARDNEQFF. In DNA form, the CDR3 reads TGTGCCAGCAGCACCGTGGGACTAGCGCGCGACAATGAGCAGTTCTTC.

This clone was seen a handful of times. The chain carries TRBV13 and TRBJ2-1; 10 positions match TRBD2. From germline, CDR1 is PRHDT and CDR2 FYEKMQ (reference sequence). J was trimmed by 2 bases and V by 5 bases; bases with no gene match: 12. The length of the CDR3 is 18 residues. For the CDR3, the DNA is TGTGCCAGCAGCCCCGGGACTAGCGCCAGGAGGGCCTACAATGAGCAGTTCTTC. The encoded protein is CASSPGTSARRAYNEQFF.

This clone has only one observation. The chain recombines TRBV19 with TRBJ2-2; D uncertain. CDR3 size: 16 residues. CDR1 and CDR2 (germline): LNHDA, SQIVND (reference sequence). The V end was cut by 2 bases, the J end by 0 bases, with 10 bases between. The CDR3 reads CASSIIGPTNTGELFF. The CDR3 DNA reads as TGTGCCAGTAGTATAATAGGACCGACGAACACCGGGGAGCTGTTTTTT. Full variable domain (remainder filled in from reference TRBV19 and TRBJ2-2): DGGITQSPKYLFRKEGQNVTLSCEQNLNHDAMYWYRQDPGQGLRLIYYSQIVNDFQKGDIAEGYSVSREKKESFPLTVTSAQKNPTAFYLCASSIIGPTNTGELFFGEGSRLTVL.

The chain couples TRBV9 to TRBJ2-6, with 10 bases fitting TRBD1. The germline V gene has CDR1 SGDLS and CDR2 YYNGEE. J gave up 2 bases and V 3 bases, and 11 bases lay outside the gene matches. This CDR3 contains 19 residues. Here the CDR3 reads CASSASGTGVVPGANVLTF. CDR3 in DNA: TGTGCCAGCAGCGCGAGTGGGACAGGGGTGGTCCCTGGGGCCAACGTCCTGACTTTC.

The gene calls are TRBV7-8 and TRBJ1-1; a weak D match, TRBD1 (5 bases). Germline-derived CDR1 and CDR2 are SGHVS and FQNEAQ. CDR3 length: 14 amino acids. Trimming left V 5 bases short and J 3 bases short, with 13 bases between. The CDR3, as DNA: TGTGCCAGCAGCCGGGACCGGAGGGACACTGAAGCTTTCTTT. This translates into CASSRDRRDTEAFF.

The V gene is TRBV7-9, the J gene TRBJ2-7; TRBD2 matches at 7 bases. Germline-derived CDR1 and CDR2 are SEHNR and FQNEAQ (reference sequence). V gave up 5 bases and J gave up 4 bases; unmatched junction bases: 11. The CDR3 sequence is 15 residues long. The CDR3 DNA sequence: TGTGCCAGCAGCCCAAGGACTAGTATGGGGTACGAGCAGTACTTC. Translation: CASSPRTSMGYEQYF. The whole variable domain, filled in from reference TRBV7-9 and TRBJ2-7, reads DTGVSQNPRHKITKRGQNVTFRCDPISEHNRLYWYRQTLGQGPEFLTYFQNEAQLEKSRLLSDRFSAERPKGSFSTLEIQRTEQGDSAMYLCASSPRTSMGYEQYFGPGTRLTVT.

This clone was counted between two and nine times. J is TRBJ2-3 and V is TRBV4-2, with no clear D. Trimming took 1 base from V and 2 from J, leaving 4 bases between them. The CDR3 is made up of 13 amino acids. Germline CDR1 and CDR2: LGHNA and YNFKEQ. The CDR3 loop is CASSQVFTDTQYF. CDR3 DNA: TGTGCCAGCAGCCAAGTCTTCACAGATACGCAGTATTTT.

The chain carries TRBV6-5 and TRBJ2-7; 7 nucleotides agree with TRBD2. The CDR3 sequence is 13 residues long. Trimming took 4 bases from V and 6 from J; bases not matched to a gene: 6. Germline V gene sequence: CDR1 MNHEY, CDR2 SVGAGI. CDR3: CASSSSWGGEQYF. As DNA, the CDR3 is TGTGCCAGCAGTTCGAGCTGGGGGGGCGAGCAGTACTTC.

This clone was recorded once. This rearrangement joins TRBV11-2 to TRBJ2-7, with 10 bases lining up with TRBD2. Germline V CDR1 and CDR2: SGHAT, FQNNGV. This CDR3 has 16 residues. The ends lost 6 bases at V and 8 bases at J; junction bases unmatched: 16. For the CDR3, the DNA is TGTGCCAGCAGTCCTAATGCCGGGACTAGCGCTATGAAGCAGTACTTC. Protein product: CASSPNAGTSAMKQYF. Variable domain in full (rest from reference TRBV11-2 and TRBJ2-7): EAGVAQSPRYKIIEKRQSVAFWCNPISGHATLYWYQQILGQGPKLLIQFQNNGVVDDSQLPKDRFSAERLKGVDSTLKIQPAKLEDSAVYLCASSPNAGTSAMKQYFGPGTRLTVT.

The chain couples TRBV11-2 to TRBJ1-2, with TRBD1 as a possible D gene (6 bases). Germline CDR1 reads SGHAT; CDR2 reads FQNNGV. V gave up 5 bases and J gave up 0 bases, with 25 bases separating them. The CDR3 runs to 19 residues. This CDR3 is CASSTLRGYRVFSNYGYTF. The DNA of the CDR3 is TGTGCCAGCAGCACCCTCAGGGGCTATCGGGTCTTCTCTAACTATGGCTACACCTTC.

This clone has only one observation. The chain combines TRBV11-2 with TRBJ2-1; TRBD2 matches at 9 bases. V was pared by 1 base and J by 5 bases, with 9 bases of the junction left unmatched. The CDR3 runs to 17 residues. The germline gives CDR1 SGHAT, CDR2 FQNNGV. The CDR3 protein is CASSLVLGWTSDNEQFF. CDR3 nucleotides: TGTGCCAGCAGCTTAGTCCTTGGTTGGACTAGCGACAATGAGCAGTTCTTC.

This clone appeared a single time. The gene calls are TRBV18 and TRBJ1-5; 8 nucleotides align to TRBD1. Trimming at V came to 5 bases and at J to 4 bases, leaving 7 bases not matched to a gene. There are 15 residues in the CDR3. Germline V CDR1 and CDR2: KGHSH, LQKENI. The CDR3 DNA follows: TGTGCCAGCTCAGAGGACAGGGCTATTAATCAGCCCCAGCATTTT. Protein product: CASSEDRAINQPQHF.

V gene TRBV10-2 combines with J gene TRBJ1-5; no firm D call. In germline, CDR1 is WSHSY, CDR2 SAAADI. Trimming removed 3 bases at V and 0 bases at J, with 12 bases between. The CDR3 has 16 amino acids. CDR3 amino acids: CASSDAGLDSNQPQHF. The CDR3 region has the DNA TGCGCCAGCAGTGATGCCGGGCTAGATAGCAATCAGCCCCAGCATTTT.